Below are 3 T cell receptor beta chains sequenced from a single sample in a study of identical twins. TCRdb re-derived calls from the 5' RACE reads in MiXCR, one entry per CDR3 protein. Among around 290,000 distinct CDR3 sequences listed, 7.5% to 9.5% were seen once. The sample also formed part of further work on yellow fever vaccine responses in identical twins.

The sequenced sample consisted of CD8+ T cells sorted from blood. The receptors were gathered from a woman aged 18-35 years in good health.

This clonotype was recorded many times. This chain joins TRBV20-1 and TRBJ2-1, with TRBD2 identical over 9 bases. Germline CDR1 DFQATT, CDR2 SNEGSKA (reference sequence). The CDR3 contains 15 residues. The V segment lost 6 bases and the J segment 6 bases; nucleotides outside the gene matches: 12. CDR3 residues: CSAPTWAGGSNEQFF. In DNA form, the CDR3 reads TGCAGTGCCCCGACCTGGGCGGGGGGGTCCAATGAGCAGTTCTTC.

In this sample, this clonotype turned up many times. The gene calls are TRBV6-5 and TRBJ2-3; 10 bases map to TRBD2. The CDR3 is 15 residues long. The junction had 0 bases not matched to a gene; V was cut back by 2 bases and J by 1 base. Germline lookup yields CDR1 MNHEY and CDR2 SVGAGI. The CDR3 DNA is TGTGCCAGCAGTTACGGGACTAGCGGCACAGATACGCAGTATTTT. This translates into CASSYGTSGTDTQYF.

V gene TRBV13 combines with J gene TRBJ2-1; 7 bases line up with TRBD2. Trimming at V came to 4 bases and at J to 8 bases, leaving 8 bases not matched to a gene. This CDR3 has 14 residues. Germline CDR1 reads PRHDT; CDR2 reads FYEKMQ (reference sequence). CDR3 residues: CASSSGLERDEQFF. CDR3 DNA: TGTGCCAGCAGCTCCGGACTAGAGAGGGATGAGCAGTTCTTC.